This T cell receptor (beta chain) was recorded in a study of shared clonotypes between healthy human individuals (dated by TCRdb to the early 2020s). Looking at the study overall: The cohort included a few men and a couple of women between 18 and 49 years of age. Per donor, three plates each were used for CD4 naive and CD4 memory, two for CD8 naive, and one for CD8 memory. To estimate repertoire size and how much clonotype sharing occurs between individuals, the study deeply sequenced the blood TCR repertoires of 4 to 6 healthy adults. Libraries were prepared and TCR repertoires were sequenced by different laboratories using diverse techniques, in order to increase sequencing depth and limit assay-specific biases. Per donor, leukapheresis produced somewhere between about 0.85 and 9.5 billion PBMCs. General conclusions and limits of the study: The genetic and exposure-history diversity represented was limited by the small number of donors. Compared with non-shared clonotypes, clonotypes shared by all four sorted-subset donors had higher generation probabilities. Based on pairwise subsampling, the degree of clonotype sharing among donors was expected to be affected by sequencing depth. Sampling was restricted to blood, and TCR repertoires in tissues likely differ from the TCR repertoires found in blood. Across a handful of donors, roughly 5% of naive CD4, 3% to 3.5% of naive CD8, roughly 2.2% of memory CD4, and approximately 0.4% of memory CD8 clonotypes were shared. Rarefaction of sorted-subset datasets indicated incomplete sequencing despite the large sequencing depth. Naive subsets generally had larger estimated clonotype richness than memory subsets.

This clone was seen once. There is no known antigen for this receptor. One base away there is no much larger clone; base qualities are not given. V loses 1 base, J loses 2 bases, and the germline ends lie 9 bases apart. CDR1 SGHRS and CDR2 YFSETQ were looked up in the germline V gene. The CDR3 covers 15 residues, taking in both the cysteine and the phenylalanine. Of all the DNA, just the CDR3 is kept, 45 bases in frame from base 1. The donors were healthy, HIV-negative adults who had no recently reported acute infections or vaccinations. Only Caucasian adults living in Nashville, Tennessee, USA were represented among the donors. CD4+ T cells were enriched by magnetic negative selection, after which naive cells were positively selected on CD45RA and the negative fraction was taken as the memory subset. Blood was obtained by leukapheresis, after which PBMCs were separated by Ficoll-Histopaque density gradient centrifugation and cryopreserved in liquid nitrogen vapor phase. Analytical flow cytometry was used to check the purity and quantity of each magnetically sorted T cell population. Each sorted fraction had its genomic DNA isolated and then quantified by UV absorbance on a Nanodrop 2000c.

TCR CDR3 regions were amplified from genomic DNA by multiplex PCR using the deep immunoSEQ assay. For each cell subset, the extracted genomic DNA was distributed evenly across all wells of several immunoSEQ 96-well plates, and each plate served as one replicate. For sorted subsets, each replicate PCR was loaded with about 0.2 ug genomic DNA, equivalent to 25,000 to 35,000 T cell genomes. The purified libraries were quantified using a Qubit 3.0 fluorometer, sized with a Bioanalyzer 2100, and then quantified again using the KAPA Library Quantification kit. Every immunoSEQ 96-well plate was sequenced on a dedicated single-read 150-cycle Illumina NextSeq 550 flow cell. As for the authors' bioinformatics: Because only junctional sequences without quality scores were contained in the immunoSEQ output, filtering matching that applied to full-length reads could not be performed. To assign V/J genes and CDR3, sequences were annotated against IMGT germline references using PyIR, a Python wrapper for IgBLAST v1.9. Any read was removed if the V/J assignment was weak (E-value above 1e-6), the CDR3 was missing, or the read contained stop codons, out-of-frame junctions, or ambiguous translated residues. V3J clonotypes were defined as sequences sharing an identical inferred V gene, J gene, and CDR3 amino acid sequence. The percentage overlap between two repertoires was calculated by dividing the number of shared unique clonotypes by the size of the smaller repertoire. RTK rarefaction, the Chao1 estimator, and Recon v2.1 estimates of unobserved clonotypes were used to assess repertoire richness. For all TCRbeta clonotypes obtained by the gDNA method from several donors, generation probabilities were computed with OLGA. The immuneACCESS repertoire file appears here via TCRdb, limited to in-frame rearrangements. These files lack a portion of the clones; in checked studies, under half of the deficit traces to unresolved V genes, and the cause of the others is not known. For V, J and clone size, that table is used; D and trimming come from the DNA. The sample profile shows 180,000 or so clones; about 93% of them were found once. The top ten clones comprise 0.067% of the sample.

The receptor comes from a woman in her 30s in good health. The sequenced sample consisted of naive CD4+ T cells sorted from blood. The cell subset or site label of this sample denotes: CD45RA+ positively selected. This chain is built from TRBV5-1 and TRBJ2-2, with no D gene named confidently. The CDR3 sequence is CASSLPTSNTGELFF. The DNA sequence follows: TGCGCCAGCAGCTTGCCGACCTCTAACACCGGGGAGCTGTTTTTT. The reference TRBV5-1 and TRBJ2-2 proteins fill in what lies around the CDR3, so the full variable domain reads KAGVTQTPRYLIKTRGQQVTLSCSPISGHRSVSWYQQTPGQGLQFLFEYFSETQRNKGNFPGRFSGRQFSNSRSEMNVSTLELGDSALYLCASSLPTSNTGELFFGEGSRLTVL.